This T cell receptor (beta chain) was recovered during a study of T and B cells in COVID-19 patients. Turning to the study itself: COVID-19 patients gave peripheral blood either during active infection or after recovery. In the active-infection cohort, nine tenths of the roughly 20 patients had comorbidities linked to unfavorable COVID-19 outcome. Study-wide points: The recovered cohort had thousands of exclusive TCR clusters, including 30 or so low generation probability clusters.

This clonotype was seen once. No antigen is known for it. BIOMED2 TRB-A/B primer pools were used in multiplex TRB PCR. TCRdb re-called the multiplex PCR reads through MiXCR, storing one row per CDR3 protein. The data contain over 9,500 distinct CDR3 sequences, under 35% of them seen just once; the ten biggest clones take up approximately 26%. TRB was amplified from roughly 250-500 ng of blood genomic DNA. Germline V lookup: CDR1 KGHSH, CDR2 LQKENI. Germline trimming cut 3 bases from V and 3 bases from J; bases unmatched to any gene: 5. This CDR3 is 17 amino acids long. The sample consisted of blood. The chain joins TRBV18 to TRBJ2-1, with 13 bases matching TRBD2. The receptor comes from a human donor who had recovered from COVID-19. CDR3 amino acids: CASSPIGLAGVYNEQFF. The CDR3 DNA sequence: TGTGCCAGCTCACCCATCGGACTAGCGGGGGTCTACAATGAGCAGTTCTTC.